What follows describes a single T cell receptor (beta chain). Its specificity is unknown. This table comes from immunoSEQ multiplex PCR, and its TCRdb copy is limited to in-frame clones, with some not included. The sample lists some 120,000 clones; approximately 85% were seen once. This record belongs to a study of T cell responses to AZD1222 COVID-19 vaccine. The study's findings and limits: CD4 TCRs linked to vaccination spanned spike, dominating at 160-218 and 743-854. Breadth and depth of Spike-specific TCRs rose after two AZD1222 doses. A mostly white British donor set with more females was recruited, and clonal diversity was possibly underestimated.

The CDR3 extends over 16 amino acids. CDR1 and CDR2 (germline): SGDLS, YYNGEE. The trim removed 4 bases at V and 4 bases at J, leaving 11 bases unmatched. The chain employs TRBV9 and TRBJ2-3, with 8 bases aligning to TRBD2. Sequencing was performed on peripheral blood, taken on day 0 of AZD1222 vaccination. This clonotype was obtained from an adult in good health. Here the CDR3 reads CASSFMGLGISDTQYF. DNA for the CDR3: TGTGCCAGCAGCTTCATGGGACTAGGAATTTCAGATACGCAGTATTTT.